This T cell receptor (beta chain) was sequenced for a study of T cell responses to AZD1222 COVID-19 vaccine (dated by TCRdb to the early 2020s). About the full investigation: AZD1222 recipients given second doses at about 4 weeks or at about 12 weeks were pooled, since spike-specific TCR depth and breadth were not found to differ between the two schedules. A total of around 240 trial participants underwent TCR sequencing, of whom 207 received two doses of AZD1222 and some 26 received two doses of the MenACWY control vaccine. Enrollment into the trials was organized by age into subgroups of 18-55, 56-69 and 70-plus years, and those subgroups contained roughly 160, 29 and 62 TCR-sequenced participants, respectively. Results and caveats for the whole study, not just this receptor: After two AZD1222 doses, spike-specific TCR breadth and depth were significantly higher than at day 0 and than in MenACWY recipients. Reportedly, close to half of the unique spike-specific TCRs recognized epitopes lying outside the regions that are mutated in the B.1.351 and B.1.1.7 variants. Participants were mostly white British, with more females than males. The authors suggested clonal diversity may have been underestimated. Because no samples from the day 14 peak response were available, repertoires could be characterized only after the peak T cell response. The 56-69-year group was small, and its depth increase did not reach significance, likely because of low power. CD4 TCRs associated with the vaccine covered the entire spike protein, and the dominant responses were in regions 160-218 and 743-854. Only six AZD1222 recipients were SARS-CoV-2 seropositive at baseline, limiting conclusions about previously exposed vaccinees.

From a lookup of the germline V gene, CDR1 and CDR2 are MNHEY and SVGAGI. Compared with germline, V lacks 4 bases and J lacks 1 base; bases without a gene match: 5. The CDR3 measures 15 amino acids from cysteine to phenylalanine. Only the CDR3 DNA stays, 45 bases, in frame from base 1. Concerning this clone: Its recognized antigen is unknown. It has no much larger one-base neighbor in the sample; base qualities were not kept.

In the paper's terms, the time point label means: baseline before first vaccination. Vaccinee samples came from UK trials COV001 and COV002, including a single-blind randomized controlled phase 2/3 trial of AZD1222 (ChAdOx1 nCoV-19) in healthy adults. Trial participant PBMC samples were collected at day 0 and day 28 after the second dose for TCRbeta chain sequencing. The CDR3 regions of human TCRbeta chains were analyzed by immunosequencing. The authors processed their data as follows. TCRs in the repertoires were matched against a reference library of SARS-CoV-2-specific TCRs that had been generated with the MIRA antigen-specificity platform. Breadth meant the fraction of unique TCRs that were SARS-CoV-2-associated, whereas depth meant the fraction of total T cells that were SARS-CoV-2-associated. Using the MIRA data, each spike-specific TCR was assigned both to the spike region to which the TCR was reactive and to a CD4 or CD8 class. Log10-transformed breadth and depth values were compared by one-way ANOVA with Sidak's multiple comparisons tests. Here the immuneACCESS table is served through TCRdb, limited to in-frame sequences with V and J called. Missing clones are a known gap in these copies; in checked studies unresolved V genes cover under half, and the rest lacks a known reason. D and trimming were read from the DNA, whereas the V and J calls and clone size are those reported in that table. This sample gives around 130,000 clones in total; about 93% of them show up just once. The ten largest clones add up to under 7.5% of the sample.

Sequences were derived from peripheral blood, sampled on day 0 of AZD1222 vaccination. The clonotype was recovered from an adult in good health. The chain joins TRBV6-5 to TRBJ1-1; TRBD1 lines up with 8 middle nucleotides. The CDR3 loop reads CASSWTGRGNTEAFF. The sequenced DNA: TGTGCCAGCAGTTGGACAGGGCGGGGGAACACTGAAGCTTTCTTT.